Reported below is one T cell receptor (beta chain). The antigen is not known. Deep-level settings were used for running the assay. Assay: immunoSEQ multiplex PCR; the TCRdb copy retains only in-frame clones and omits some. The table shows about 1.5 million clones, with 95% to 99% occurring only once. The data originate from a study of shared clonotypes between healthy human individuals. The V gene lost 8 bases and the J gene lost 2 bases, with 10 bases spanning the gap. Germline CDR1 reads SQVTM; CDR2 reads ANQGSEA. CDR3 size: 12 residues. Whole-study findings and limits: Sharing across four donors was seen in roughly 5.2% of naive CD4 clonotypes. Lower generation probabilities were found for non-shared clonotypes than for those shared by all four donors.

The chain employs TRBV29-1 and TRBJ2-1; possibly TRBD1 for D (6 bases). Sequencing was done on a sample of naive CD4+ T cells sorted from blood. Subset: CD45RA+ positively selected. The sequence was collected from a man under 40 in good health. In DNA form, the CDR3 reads TGCAGCTCCAGGGGTACCTACAATGAGCAGTTCTTC. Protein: CSSRGTYNEQFF.